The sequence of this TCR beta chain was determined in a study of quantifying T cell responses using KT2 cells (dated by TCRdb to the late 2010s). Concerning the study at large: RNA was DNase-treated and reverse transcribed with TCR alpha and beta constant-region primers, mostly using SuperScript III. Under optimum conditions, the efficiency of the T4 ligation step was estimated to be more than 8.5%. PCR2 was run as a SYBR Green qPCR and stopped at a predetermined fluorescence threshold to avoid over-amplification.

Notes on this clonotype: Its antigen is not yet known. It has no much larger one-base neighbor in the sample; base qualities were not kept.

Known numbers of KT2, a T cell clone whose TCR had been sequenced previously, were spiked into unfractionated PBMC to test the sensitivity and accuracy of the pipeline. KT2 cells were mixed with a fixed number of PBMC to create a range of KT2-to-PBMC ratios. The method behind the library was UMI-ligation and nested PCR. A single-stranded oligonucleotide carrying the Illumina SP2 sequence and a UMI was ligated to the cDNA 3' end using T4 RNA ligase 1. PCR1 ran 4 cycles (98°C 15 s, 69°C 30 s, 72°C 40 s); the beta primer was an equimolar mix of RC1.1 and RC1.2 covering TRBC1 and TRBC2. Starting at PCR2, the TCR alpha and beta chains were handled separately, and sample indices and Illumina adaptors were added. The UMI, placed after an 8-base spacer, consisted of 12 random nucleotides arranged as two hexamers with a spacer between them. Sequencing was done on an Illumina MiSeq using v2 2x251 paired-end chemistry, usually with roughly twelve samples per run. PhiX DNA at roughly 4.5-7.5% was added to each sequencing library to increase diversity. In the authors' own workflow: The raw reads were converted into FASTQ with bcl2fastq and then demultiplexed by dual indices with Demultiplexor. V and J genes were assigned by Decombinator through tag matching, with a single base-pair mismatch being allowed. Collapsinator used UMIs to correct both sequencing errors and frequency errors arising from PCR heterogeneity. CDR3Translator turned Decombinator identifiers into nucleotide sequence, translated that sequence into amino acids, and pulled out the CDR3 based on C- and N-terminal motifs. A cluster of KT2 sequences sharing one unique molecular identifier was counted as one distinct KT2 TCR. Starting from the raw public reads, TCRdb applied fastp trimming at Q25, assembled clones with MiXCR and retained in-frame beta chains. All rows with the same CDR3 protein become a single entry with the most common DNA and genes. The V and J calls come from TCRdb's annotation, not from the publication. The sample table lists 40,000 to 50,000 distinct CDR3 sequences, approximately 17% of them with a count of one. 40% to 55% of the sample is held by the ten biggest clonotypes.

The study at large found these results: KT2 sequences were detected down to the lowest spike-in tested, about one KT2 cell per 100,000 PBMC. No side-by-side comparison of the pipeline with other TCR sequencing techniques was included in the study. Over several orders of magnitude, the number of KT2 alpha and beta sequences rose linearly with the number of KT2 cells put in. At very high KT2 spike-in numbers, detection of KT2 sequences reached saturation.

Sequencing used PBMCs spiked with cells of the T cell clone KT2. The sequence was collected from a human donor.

The CDR3 sequence is CASSLRGTRAGETQYF. The nucleotide sequence is TGTGCCAGCAGCTTAAGGGGGACTAGGGCCGGGGAGACCCAGTACTTC. The chain is encoded by TRBV7-8 joined to TRBJ2-5, with TRBD2 matching 8 junction bases. Via the germline V gene, CDR1 is SGHVS and CDR2 FQNEAQ. Measured from the cysteine to the phenylalanine, the CDR3 is 16 residues long. Only CDR3 DNA is held: 48 bases, read in frame from base 1. Trimming takes 2 bases off V and 5 bases off J; junction bases not matched to a gene: 10.